This T cell receptor beta chain was profiled in a study of response to subunit inactivated influenza vaccine. This clonotype has only a few counts. The antigen remains undetermined. TCRdb called the RT-PCR reads again in MiXCR, with one record for every CDR3 protein. Of about 170,000 distinct CDR3 sequences in the sample, roughly 12% are singletons; the top ten hold 25% to 30%. Study conclusions and caveats: It was suggested by the authors that few new T cells are recruited by each seasonal influenza vaccination.

This sample was also put to use in a study of T cells expressing NK-cell markers. That work adds: Researchers built TCR beta cDNA using 5'RACE template switching with UMIs. The sorts in several experiments were restricted to alpha-beta TCR T cells by an anti-gamma-delta TCR antibody. The same clonotypes also predominated in the CD3+CD56-NKG2C+ fraction of a handful of donors.

The source of this sequence is a man aged 45-65 years who received an inactivated influenza vaccine. The sample was CD8+ T cells sorted from PBMCs, taken 11 to 12 days after vaccination.

The chain's CDR3 is CASSLEGVRAYEQYF. CDR3 in DNA: TGCGCCAGCAGCTTGGAAGGGGTTCGGGCCTACGAGCAGTACTTC. V is TRBV5-1 and J is TRBJ2-7; perhaps TRBD1 as D (5 bases). CDR1 and CDR2 from the germline V gene are SGHRS and YFSETQ. The CDR3 is made up of 15 amino acids. V lost 0 bases to trimming and J lost 2 bases, with 12 bases between them.